This TCR beta chain was recorded in a study of cytomegalovirus exposure and HLA in healthy donors. CDR1 and CDR2 (germline): SGHRS, YFSETQ. The length of the CDR3 is 13 residues. Trimming cost V 4 bases and J 2 bases, with 9 bases left between them. 13 Jbeta primers and 60 Vbeta primers were used for the PCR. Measured with immunoSEQ multiplex PCR; TCRdb has only the in-frame clones, and not every one. The data hold about 110,000 clones, with more than 75% observed a single time. J is TRBJ1-2 and V is TRBV5-1; no clear D. The sample consisted of PBMCs. The receptor comes from a man aged 35-49 years in good health and CMV-seronegative. Here the CDR3 DNA reads TGCGCCAGCAGCCCGGGAGAAAACTATGGCTACACCTTC. It yields the protein CASSPGENYGYTF.